This is a list of T cell receptor beta chains from one sample in a study of blood T cell repertoires in COVID-19. TCRdb keeps only in-frame clones here, not all; method: immunoSEQ multiplex PCR. This table holds over 200,000 clones, 70% to 85% found once. Sequenced: peripheral blood. These receptor sequences come from a woman older than 75 with acute or convalescent COVID-19. The CDR3 runs from the conserved cysteine through the conserved F or W. Fields, in order: clone size, V gene, D gene, J gene, CDR3 protein, CDR3 DNA. D genes are given only for firm matches. Part of the rows lack a size; the others show once, few, many or a class for expanded clones.

>-|TRBV21-1|-|TRBJ2-7
CASSNASSVMETGPYEQYF
TGTGCCAGCAGCAATGCGAGTTCTGTCATGGAGACAGGTCCCTACGAGCAGTACTTC
>-|TRBV5-1|-|TRBJ1-2
CASSSRGDANYGYTF
TGCGCCAGCAGCTCCCGGGGTGACGCTAACTATGGCTACACCTTC
>-|TRBV11-2|TRBD1|TRBJ2-6
CASSPDRGHGANVLTF
TGTGCCAGCAGCCCGGACAGGGGGCATGGGGCCAACGTCCTGACTTTC
>-|TRBV5-4|TRBD1|TRBJ1-2
CASSAGQGANYGYTF
TGTGCCAGCAGCGCAGGACAGGGGGCTAACTATGGCTACACCTTC
>-|TRBV6-5|-|TRBJ2-7
CASSYSPGGAWAQYF
TGTGCCAGCAGTTACTCCCCCGGAGGGGCCTGGGCGCAGTACTTC
>-|TRBV5-1|TRBD1|TRBJ1-1
CASSLPGTGGRSEAFF
TGCGCCAGCAGCTTGCCCGGGACAGGGGGACGGTCTGAAGCTTTCTTT
>-|TRBV7-2|-|TRBJ2-2
CASSPAPLQGSGELFF
TGTGCCAGCAGCCCTGCCCCATTGCAGGGTTCCGGGGAGCTGTTTTTT
>once|TRBV5-4|-|TRBJ2-2
CASSLGPVSGAGELFF
TGTGCCAGCAGCTTGGGACCGGTATCGGGGGCCGGGGAGCTGTTTTTT
>-|TRBV5-4|-|TRBJ2-5
CASSMDSWKETQYF
TGTGCCAGCAGCATGGACAGCTGGAAAGAGACCCAGTACTTC
>-|TRBV29-1|-|TRBJ1-5
CSAAGVGQPQHF
TGCAGCGCCGCAGGGGTAGGACAGCCCCAGCATTTT
>-|TRBV2|-|TRBJ1-2
CASPQVISYDGYTF
TGTGCCAGCCCGCAGGTTATCTCCTATGATGGCTACACCTTC
>once|TRBV18|-|TRBJ1-2
CASSPGQFNYGYTF
TGTGCCAGCTCACCAGGACAGTTTAACTATGGCTACACCTTC
>-|TRBV7-2|TRBD2|TRBJ2-1
CASSSPGLAGGREQFF
TGTGCCAGCAGCTCCCCGGGACTAGCGGGGGGGCGAGAGCAGTTCTTC
>-|TRBV7-9|-|TRBJ1-5
CASSLQGKGNQPQHF
TGTGCCAGCAGCCTTCAGGGAAAGGGGAATCAGCCCCAGCATTTT
>few|TRBV19|-|TRBJ2-2
CASTDWNTGELFF
TGTGCCAGTACCGACTGGAACACCGGGGAGCTGTTTTTT
>few|TRBV4-1|TRBD2|TRBJ2-3
CASSQGASGTGTDTQYF
TGCGCCAGCAGCCAAGGCGCTAGCGGAACGGGGACAGATACGCAGTATTTT